The rows below give T cell receptor beta chains drawn from one sample of a study of shared clonotypes between healthy human individuals. Sequenced by immunoSEQ multiplex PCR; TCRdb stores in-frame clones only, minus some. This sample yields about 2 million clones, of which over 85% are seen a single time; 1% to 1.5% belongs to the top ten. The material sequenced was naive CD8+ T cells sorted from blood. These receptors were collected from a man aged 18 to 29 in good health. Both conserved end residues are part of each CDR3. D genes are given only for firm matches. The listing skips clone size in some rows; elsewhere it reads once, few, many or a size class.

TRBJ2-7 | TRBD2 | - | TRBV27 | TGTGCCAGCAGTTTATCGCGGGGGGACGTCGACTACGAGCAGTACTTC | CASSLSRGDVDYEQYF
TRBJ2-7 | TRBD1 | - | TRBV5-6 | TGTGCCAGCAGCTTGGACAGGGGAGTGGGGCGCGAGCAGTACTTC | CASSLDRGVGREQYF
TRBJ1-1 | - | - | TRBV19 | TGTGCCAGTAGAGGCGGGAACACTGAAGCTTTCTTT | CASRGGNTEAFF
TRBJ1-6 | - | - | TRBV27 | TGTGCCAGCACTCTGGGGGGGCTCAATAATTCACCCCTCCACTTT | CASTLGGLNNSPLHF
TRBJ2-3 | - | - | TRBV27 | TGTGCCAGCAGTTTATCGGGACCTCGCACAGATACGCAGTATTTT | CASSLSGPRTDTQYF
TRBJ2-1 | TRBD2 | - | TRBV5-6 | TGTGCCAGCAGTGCTGCGCTAGCGGGAGGCGATGAGCAGTTCTTC | CASSAALAGGDEQFF
TRBJ1-5 | TRBD1 | - | TRBV5-8 | TGTGCCAGCAGCTTGGGGACAGGACCTGATCAGCCCCAGCATTTT | CASSLGTGPDQPQHF
TRBJ2-7 | TRBD2 | once | TRBV5-6 | TGTGCCAGCAGCTTTGTACTAGCGGGGATAGCCTACGAGCAGTACTTC | CASSFVLAGIAYEQYF
TRBJ1-2 | - | few | TRBV27 | TGTGCCAGCAGTTTAGGGGCAGGGACTGAGGGCTACACCTTC | CASSLGAGTEGYTF
TRBJ2-4 | - | - | TRBV7-9 | TGTGCCAGCGACAAGGACATCGAGAACATTCAGTACTTC | CASDKDIENIQYF
TRBJ2-1 | TRBD1 | - | TRBV9 | TGTGCCAGCAGTCGGACAGGGATGAATGAGCAGTTCTTC | CASSRTGMNEQFF
TRBJ2-3 | - | - | TRBV28 | TGTGCCAGCAGTTATTGGCCAGGCCTTCGCACAGATACGCAGTATTTT | CASSYWPGLRTDTQYF
TRBJ1-4 | - | - | TRBV7-2 | TGTGCCAGCAGCGACGGGACATTGGGCGAAAAACTGTTTTTT | CASSDGTLGEKLFF
TRBJ2-7 | - | once | TRBV12-2 | TGTGCAAGTCGCTTAGGGCCTATTTGCTACGAGCAGTACTTC | CASRLGPICYEQYF
TRBJ2-5 | TRBD2 | - | TRBV6-5 | TGTGCCAGCAGTTGGCTAAGGACTAGGGAGACCCAGTACTTC | CASSWLRTRETQYF
TRBJ2-3 | TRBD2 | - | TRBV7-9 | TGTGCCAGCAGCCCGCCCCACGGGAGGGACACAGATACGCAGTATTTT | CASSPPHGRDTDTQYF
TRBJ2-1 | - | - | TRBV4-1 | TGCGCCAGCAGCCAAGTCTCGGGCAATGAGCAGTTCTTC | CASSQVSGNEQFF
TRBJ2-1 | - | - | TRBV29-1 | TGCAGCGTTGAAAGGCTTTCGGGTGAGCAGTTCTTC | CSVERLSGEQFF
TRBJ1-1 | - | - | TRBV6-5 | TGTGCCAGCAGTTACCCCTCCATTTACACTGAAGCTTTCTTT | CASSYPSIYTEAFF
TRBJ2-1 | - | - | TRBV10-2 | TGCGCCAGCAGTGTTTCGGGGTCGCAGGGAAACAATGAGCAGTTCTTC | CASSVSGSQGNNEQFF
TRBJ2-7 | - | - | TRBV5-8 | TGTGCCAGCAGCTCCTGGACCGAGAGCTCCTACGAGCAGTACTTC | CASSSWTESSYEQYF
TRBJ2-7 | TRBD1 | - | TRBV20-1 | TGCAGTGCCCGGGACAGTGAGCAGTACTTC | CSARDSEQYF
TRBJ2-2 | TRBD2 | - | TRBV7-6 | TGTGCCAGCAGCTTTACCGGGGCGGGAGGGCCCGGGGAGCTGTTTTTT | CASSFTGAGGPGELFF
TRBJ2-7 | - | - | TRBV23-1 | TGCGCCAGCAGACCAGGATACCAGTACTTC | CASRPGYQYF
TRBJ1-6 | - | - | TRBV6-5 | TGTGCCAGCAGTTACGTACAGTATAATTCACCCCTCCACTTT | CASSYVQYNSPLHF
TRBJ2-3 | - | - | TRBV5-4 | TGTGCCAGCAGCACCCGGGGCCCCGGGACAGATACGCAGTATTTT | CASSTRGPGTDTQYF
TRBJ2-4 | TRBD1 | - | TRBV4-3 | TGCGCCAGCAGCCAAGCTCCGGGACAGAAAAACATTCAGTACTTC | CASSQAPGQKNIQYF
TRBJ2-1 | - | - | TRBV15 | TGTGCCACTTCACAGGTCCTCTCCTACAATGAGCAGTTCTTC | CATSQVLSYNEQFF
TRBJ1-5 | - | - | TRBV2 | TGTGCCAGCAGTGTGTGGCAGGGGAGCAATCAGCCCCAGCATTTT | CASSVWQGSNQPQHF
TRBJ2-3 | - | - | TRBV4-1 | TGCGCCAGCAGCCAAGGGCTTATTCCCAGCACAGATACGCAGTATTTT | CASSQGLIPSTDTQYF
TRBJ2-2 | TRBD1 | - | TRBV5-1 | TGCGCCAGCAGCTTGGCCCAGGGGGCGAACACCGGGGAGCTGTTTTTT | CASSLAQGANTGELFF
TRBJ2-5 | - | - | TRBV5-6 | TGTGCCAGCAGCTTGGATACCGGGACAATAGTTGGAGAGACCCAGTACTTC | CASSLDTGTIVGETQYF
TRBJ2-7 | - | - | TRBV6-5 | TGTGCCAGCAGTCCGGACTCTGGGGTAATGTACGAGCAGTACTTC | CASSPDSGVMYEQYF
TRBJ2-5 | - | - | TRBV4-1 | TGCGCCAGCAGCCAAGGGAGCGAGATCCAAGAGACCCAGTACTTC | CASSQGSEIQETQYF
TRBJ2-7 | - | - | TRBV7-2 | TGTGCCAGCAGCGTCGGCGGCCCCGGCAACGAGCAGTACTTC | CASSVGGPGNEQYF